Presented here are 32 T cell receptor beta chains from one specimen sequenced in a study of T cells after yellow fever vaccination. TCRdb itself ran the 5' RACE reads through MiXCR, one entry per CDR3 protein. The sample consists of 250,000 or so distinct CDR3 sequences, 5.5% to 8.5% of them appearing once. The sample was CD4+ T cells sorted from PBMCs, taken on the day of the yellow fever booster vaccination. The receptors originated from a man younger than 45 who received the YFV17D yellow fever vaccine.

This chain links TRBV7-2 with TRBJ2-1; TRBD2 agrees at 8 bases. Unmatched junction bases numbered 6, after V lost 4 bases and J lost 7 bases. Germline V gives CDR1 SGHTA, CDR2 FQGNSA. This CDR3 region has 14 residues. The CDR3 sequence: CASSSTIAGNEQFF. CDR3 DNA: TGTGCCAGCAGCTCGACGATAGCGGGGAATGAGCAGTTCTTC.

This clonotype was found many times. The chain employs TRBV7-9 and TRBJ2-6; possible D gene TRBD2, 5 bases. Trimming took 5 bases from V and 0 from J, leaving 14 bases between them. The germline CDR1 and CDR2 sequences are SEHNR and FQNEAQ (reference sequence). The CDR3 length is 17 residues. The CDR3 DNA is TGTGCCAGCAGCCCGGACTTAGGATTCTCTGGGGCCAACGTCCTGACTTTC. This translates into CASSPDLGFSGANVLTF.

V and J are TRBV5-1 and TRBJ2-1; 8 nucleotides agree with TRBD2. CDR1 and CDR2 (germline): SGHRS, YFSETQ. This CDR3 is 16 amino acids long. V shed 0 bases, J shed 7 bases, and the junction held 9 bases outside the gene matches. The CDR3 nucleotides read TGCGCCAGCAGCTTGGTCCCGAACGGGAGGGAGAATGAGCAGTTCTTC. Protein: CASSLVPNGRENEQFF.

The sample holds a few counts of this clonotype. The V call is TRBV3-1, the J call TRBJ1-2; a weak D match, TRBD1 (6 bases). Germline V CDR1 and CDR2: LGHDT, YNNKEL (reference sequence). Trimming shortened V by 4 bases and J by 3 bases, and 15 bases separated the two germline ends. The CDR3 is 15 amino acids. Here the CDR3 reads CASSRRQDLYYGYTF. For the CDR3, the DNA is TGTGCCAGCAGCCGCCGACAGGATCTTTACTATGGCTACACCTTC. The full variable domain, completed using reference TRBV3-1 and TRBJ1-2, is DTAVSQTPKYLVTQMGNDKSIKCEQNLGHDTMYWYKQDSKKFLKIMFSYNNKELIINETVPNRFSPKSPDKAHLNLHINSLELGDSAVYFCASSRRQDLYYGYTFGSGTRLTVV.

This clonotype has only a few counts. V and J are TRBV21-1 and TRBJ2-7. TRBV21-1 is a known pseudogene. The CDR3 is 12 residues long. This CDR3 is CASSKSPYEQYF. The CDR3 DNA reads as TGTGCCAGCAGCAAATCCCCGTACGAGCAGTACTTC.

This clonotype was observed a handful of times. J is TRBJ2-5 and V is TRBV24-1, with D tentatively TRBD2 (6 bases). Germline assignment: CDR1 KGHDR and CDR2 SFDVKD. The CDR3 loop spans 14 amino acids. V lost 12 bases to trimming and J lost 3 bases, with 19 bases between them. CDR3 sequence (DNA): TGTGCCTCCCGGGGGATACTACCCGAAGAGACCCAGTACTTC. Translated, it gives CASRGILPEETQYF.

This clonotype was picked up a small number of times. The gene calls are TRBV19 and TRBJ2-1; D possibly corresponds to TRBD1 (5 bases). Trimming cost V 4 bases and J 0 bases, with 16 bases left between them. The V gene's germline CDR1 is LNHDA and CDR2 SQIVND (reference sequence). The CDR3 totals 17 residues. The CDR3 here is CASSTQTDKRSYNEQFF. CDR3 bases: TGTGCCAGTAGTACTCAAACGGACAAGCGCTCCTACAATGAGCAGTTCTTC.

The chain couples TRBV28 to TRBJ2-3; unclear D gene. The CDR3 extends over 15 amino acids. V was shortened by 7 bases and J by 0 bases, with 14 bases between the two germline ends. Germline CDR1 MDHEN, CDR2 SYDVKM. In DNA form, the CDR3 reads TGTGCCAGCACGCCCCCCTGGTCTAGCACAGATACGCAGTATTTT. Residues: CASTPPWSSTDTQYF.

The chain has TRBV5-5 and TRBJ2-7; D is uncertain. The CDR3 runs to 12 residues. V lost 4 bases, J lost 5 bases, and 10 bases lay in between. The germline gives CDR1 SGHKS, CDR2 YYEKEE (reference sequence). The CDR3 here is CASSPHRDEQYF. CDR3 nucleotide sequence: TGTGCCAGCAGCCCCCACCGTGACGAGCAGTACTTC.

This clonotype appeared many times. The V and J genes are TRBV4-3 and TRBJ2-7; 9 nucleotides agree with TRBD1. V shed 3 bases and J 6 bases; nucleotides not matched to a gene: 6. Germline V gene data show CDR1 as LGHNA and CDR2 as YSLEER. This CDR3 is 14 amino acids long. The CDR3 DNA follows: TGCGCCAGCAGCCACCGACAGGGGGAGGGCGAGCAGTACTTC. It encodes CASSHRQGEGEQYF.

The chain recombines TRBV5-1 with TRBJ2-5; D remains ambiguous. Germline CDR1 SGHRS, CDR2 YFSETQ. With 2 bases removed from V and 2 bases from J, the gap between germline ends came to 10 bases. CDR3 size: 14 residues. CDR3 residues: CASSFLPGQETQYF. CDR3 coding DNA: TGCGCCAGCAGCTTCCTCCCTGGGCAAGAGACCCAGTACTTC.

CDR3 nucleotides: TGTGCCAGCAGCTTAGGCGGACTAGCGGGGGTAGACAATGAGCAGTTCTTC. It specifies CASSLGGLAGVDNEQFF. V and J are TRBV11-2 and TRBJ2-1; 13 positions match TRBD2. V trimming: 1 base; J trimming: 5 bases; junction bases outside the gene matches: 5. This CDR3 region has 17 residues. Germline V gene lookup returns CDR1 SGHAT and CDR2 FQNNGV. Full variable domain (outside the CDR3, taken from reference TRBV11-2 and TRBJ2-1): EAGVAQSPRYKIIEKRQSVAFWCNPISGHATLYWYQQILGQGPKLLIQFQNNGVVDDSQLPKDRFSAERLKGVDSTLKIQPAKLEDSAVYLCASSLGGLAGVDNEQFFGPGTRLTVL.

This chain joins TRBV14 and TRBJ2-3; TRBD2 matches at 9 bases. This CDR3 is 15 amino acids long. Germline CDR1 and CDR2: SGHDN and FVKESK. J was trimmed by 1 base and V by 7 bases; bases with no gene match: 6. This CDR3 is CASTPTSGRTDTQYF. CDR3 coding DNA: TGTGCCAGCACCCCGACTAGCGGACGCACAGATACGCAGTATTTT.

This clonotype came up many times. This rearrangement joins TRBV11-2 to TRBJ2-1; TRBD2 agrees at 8 bases. Germline V gene sequence: CDR1 SGHAT, CDR2 FQNNGV. The V and J ends lost 0 bases and 15 bases, in that order; junction bases with no gene match: 7. This CDR3 has 13 residues. The CDR3 DNA is TGTGCCAGCAGCTTAGAGTGGAGCGGGGGCAGGTTCTTC. Encoded protein: CASSLEWSGGRFF.

This clonotype was seen ten or more times. The DNA of the CDR3 is TGTGCCAGCAGCTTATCGGGGGGGAACACTGAAGCTTTCTTT. Its protein is CASSLSGGNTEAFF. The rearrangement joins TRBV7-3 to TRBJ1-1; D is perhaps TRBD1 (5 bases). This CDR3 has 14 residues. Between the trimmed V and J ends, which lost 2 bases and 1 base, there was a span of 8 bases. CDR1 is SGHTA, CDR2 FQGTGA, per germline.

This clonotype has a handful of counts. The chain has TRBV30 and TRBJ2-2, with D hard to call. Germline values: CDR1 GTSNPN, CDR2 SVGIG (reference sequence). The CDR3 has 16 amino acids. V lost 0 bases and J lost 0, with 11 bases in between. CDR3 bases: TGTGCCTGGAGTGTACTCCGCTCCGCGAACACCGGGGAGCTGTTTTTT. Its protein is CAWSVLRSANTGELFF.

This clonotype has just a few counts. This chain links TRBV18 with TRBJ2-7, with D perhaps matching TRBD2 (5 bases). Trimming cost V 5 bases and J 4 bases, with 21 bases left between them. Per germline, CDR1 KGHSH and CDR2 LQKENI. This CDR3 is 16 amino acids long. CDR3 sequence (DNA): TGTGCCAGCTCATCCTACGCGGGTGAAGTGGGGTACGAGCAGTACTTC. This encodes CASSSYAGEVGYEQYF.

At least ten counts were recorded for this clonotype. The chain links TRBV7-2 to TRBJ2-2, with TRBD2 matching over 7 bases. Germline V CDR1 and CDR2: SGHTA, FQGNSA. The V gene end was trimmed by 4 bases and the J gene end by 8 bases; junction bases not matched to a gene: 13. The CDR3 has 16 amino acids. CDR3 loop: CASSSSGSTRRGELFF. The CDR3 coding sequence is TGTGCCAGCAGCTCTAGCGGTTCCACCCGGAGAGGGGAGCTGTTTTTT.

This clonotype occurred many times. The V and J genes are TRBV20-1 and TRBJ2-7; 10 nucleotides align to TRBD1. Germline values: CDR1 DFQATT, CDR2 SNEGSKA (reference sequence). This CDR3 region has 14 residues. The J segment lost 3 bases and the V segment lost 6 bases, leaving 8 bases of the junction unmatched. DNA for the CDR3: TGCAGTGCAGCTGCCGGGACAGGGGACTACGAGCAGTACTTC. Protein: CSAAAGTGDYEQYF.

This clonotype was seen only a few times. The rearrangement links TRBV9 to TRBJ2-3; TRBD1 is a possible D gene (7 bases). There are 15 residues in the CDR3. Deletions cut 4 bases from V and 3 bases from J, with 15 bases between. CDR1 SGDLS and CDR2 YYNGEE come from the germline V gene. CDR3 residues: CASSPPGGTTDTQYF. The CDR3 DNA reads TGTGCCAGCAGCCCCCCAGGGGGGACTACAGATACGCAGTATTTT. Complete variable domain (other parts from reference TRBV9 and TRBJ2-3): DSGVTQTPKHLITATGQRVTLRCSPRSGDLSVYWYQQSLDQGLQFLIQYYNGEERAKGNILERFSAQQFPDLHSELNLSSLELGDSALYFCASSPPGGTTDTQYFGPGTRLTVL.

As concerns this clonotype: The junction and the germline gene differ at one end; a read error may be behind it. The chain joins TRBV15 to TRBJ2-1; D may be TRBD2 (5 bases). The CDR3 has 13 amino acids. CDR1 and CDR2 from the germline V gene are LNHNV and YYDKDF (reference sequence). CDR3 amino acids: CATSRDPIWLRVF. The CDR3 DNA is TGTGCCACCAGCAGAGATCCGATCTGGTTGCGGGTCTTC.

J is TRBJ2-7 and V is TRBV20-1; 8 bases agree with TRBD2. The CDR3 loop spans 18 amino acids. Looked up from germline, CDR1 is DFQATT and CDR2 is SNEGSKA (reference sequence). The V and J ends lost 4 bases and 0 bases, in that order; junction bases with no gene match: 17. The CDR3 region is CSATDHAAAGDSSYEQYF. The CDR3 DNA follows: TGCAGTGCTACCGACCACGCTGCAGCGGGAGACAGCTCCTACGAGCAGTACTTC.

The chain combines TRBV20-1 with TRBJ2-3; TRBD2 aligns across 7 bases. CDR3 length: 21 amino acids. Germline V gene lookup returns CDR1 DFQATT and CDR2 SNEGSKA (reference sequence). V lost 2 bases to trimming and J lost 2 bases; unmatched junction nucleotides: 25. The CDR3 bases are TGCAGTGCTAGACCCCCCCTGGGGAGGGTTGGGCAGACGGAAGACACAGATACGCAGTATTTT. Protein product: CSARPPLGRVGQTEDTDTQYF.

This clonotype has ten or more counts. One end of the junction does not line up with germline, which may come from a read error. In nucleotides, the CDR3 is TGCAGTGCTAGACCGGGGACTAGCGGAGCCTACGATCAGTACTTC. Translation: CSARPGTSGAYDQYF. The rearrangement links TRBV20-1 to TRBJ2-7; the match to TRBD2 covers 11 bases. Looked up from germline, CDR1 is DFQATT and CDR2 is SNEGSKA (reference sequence). The length of the CDR3 is 15 residues.

This clonotype has more than one count but fewer than ten. The chain employs TRBV1 and TRBJ2-4; TRBD2, the table's D call, lacks a check against the DNA. TRBV1 is noted as a pseudogene. The CDR3 runs to 10 residues. CDR3 DNA: TGCACCAGCACCTCGCGCAAGAGGAACTTC. Translating gives CTSTSRKRNF.

This clonotype was picked up a small number of times. V is TRBV9 and J is TRBJ2-6, with TRBD1 matching 7 bases. J was trimmed by 0 bases and V by 5 bases; bases with no gene match: 8. The CDR3 contains 17 residues. CDR1 and CDR2 from the germline V gene are SGDLS and YYNGEE. The DNA of the CDR3 is TGTGCCAGCAGTCCATGGACAGGAAACTCTGGGGCCAACGTCCTGACTTTC. Its protein product is CASSPWTGNSGANVLTF.

At least ten counts were recorded for this clonotype. The rearrangement uses TRBV25-1 and TRBJ1-1; no clear D. V dropped 2 bases and J dropped 4 bases, with 8 bases sitting between them. CDR1 and CDR2 (germline): MGHDK, SYGVNS. This CDR3 has 13 amino acids. The CDR3 DNA sequence: TGTGCCAGCAGTGAAATTACCGGCACTGAAGCTTTCTTT. It encodes CASSEITGTEAFF.

This clonotype appeared a few times. V gene TRBV5-1 combines with J gene TRBJ1-5, with 9 bases fitting TRBD1. With 0 bases clipped from V and 4 bases from J, the junction kept 5 bases outside the gene matches. The V gene's germline CDR1 is SGHRS and CDR2 YFSETQ. This CDR3 has 16 residues. The CDR3 nucleotides read TGCGCCAGCAGCTTGGGTGGGACAGGGATTAATCAGCCCCAGCATTTT. Its translation is CASSLGGTGINQPQHF. The variable domain in full, with the rest retrieved from reference TRBV5-1 and TRBJ1-5, is KAGVTQTPRYLIKTRGQQVTLSCSPISGHRSVSWYQQTPGQGLQFLFEYFSETQRNKGNFPGRFSGRQFSNSRSEMNVSTLELGDSALYLCASSLGGTGINQPQHFGDGTRLSIL.

In this sample, this clonotype turned up a few times. This sequence joins TRBV7-2 and TRBJ2-1; 8 nucleotides line up with TRBD2. The V gene end was trimmed by 5 bases and the J gene end by 1 base; junction bases not matched to a gene: 7. The length of the CDR3 is 16 residues. The V gene's germline CDR1 is SGHTA and CDR2 FQGNSA. This CDR3 is CASSTWTSSSYNEQFF. The CDR3 DNA follows: TGTGCCAGCAGCACCTGGACTAGCAGTTCCTACAATGAGCAGTTCTTC.

This clonotype was recorded many times. This rearrangement joins TRBV7-2 to TRBJ2-1; the match to TRBD2 covers 8 bases. CDR1 and CDR2 (germline): SGHTA, FQGNSA. Unmatched junction bases numbered 7, after V lost 5 bases and J lost 4 bases. The CDR3 contains 15 residues. The CDR3, as DNA: TGTGCCAGCAGCCATTCTAGCGGGCCTTACAATGAGCAGTTCTTC. Its translation is CASSHSSGPYNEQFF.

This clonotype was found a few times. The gene calls are TRBV5-1 and TRBJ2-1; perhaps TRBD2 as D (6 bases). The CDR3 totals 15 residues. V was cut by 0 bases and J by 7 bases, with 14 bases left in between. Germline CDR1 reads SGHRS; CDR2 reads YFSETQ. The CDR3 sequence is CASSLVVTRENEQFF. The CDR3 region has the DNA TGCGCCAGCAGCTTGGTAGTGACTAGAGAGAATGAGCAGTTCTTC.

The gene calls are TRBV12-3 or TRBV12-4 and TRBJ2-7, with a possible D match to TRBD2 (7 bases). With 3 bases removed from V and 2 bases from J, the gap between germline ends came to 17 bases. This CDR3 region has 16 residues. The CDR3 DNA is TGTGCCAGCAGTTTTGCGGCGAGCGGGACAACCTACGAGCAGTACTTC. Its translation is CASSFAASGTTYEQYF.